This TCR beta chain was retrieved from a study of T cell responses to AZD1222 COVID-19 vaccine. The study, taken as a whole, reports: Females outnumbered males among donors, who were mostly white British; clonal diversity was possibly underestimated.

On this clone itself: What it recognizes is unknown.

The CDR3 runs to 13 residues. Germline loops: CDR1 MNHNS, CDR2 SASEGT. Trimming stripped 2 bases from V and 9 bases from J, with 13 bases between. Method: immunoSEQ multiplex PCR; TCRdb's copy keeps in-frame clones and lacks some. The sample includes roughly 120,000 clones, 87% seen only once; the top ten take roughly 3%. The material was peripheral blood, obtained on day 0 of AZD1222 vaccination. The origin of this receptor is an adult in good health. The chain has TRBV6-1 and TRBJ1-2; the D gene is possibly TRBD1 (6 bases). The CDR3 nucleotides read TGTGCCAGCAGTGAAAGGGGGTTCTACAGCTACACCTTC. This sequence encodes CASSERGFYSYTF.